This passage covers 27 T cell receptor beta chains from one sample sequenced in a study of cytomegalovirus exposure and HLA in healthy donors. PCR involved 60 Vbeta and 13 Jbeta primers. Here immunoSEQ multiplex PCR was the method, and the copy in TCRdb shows in-frame clones only, minus some. Among about 87,000 clones, around 68% were seen once, and the ten largest hold under 25%. Sequencing used PBMCs. The source is a man aged 30-40 years in good health and CMV-seropositive.

J is TRBJ1-2 and V is TRBV9; a weak D match, TRBD1 (6 bases). CDR3 size: 12 residues. Germline CDR1 and CDR2: SGDLS and YYNGEE. V lost 4 bases and J lost 3, with 7 bases in between. The CDR3 sequence: CASSQGHYGYTF. For the CDR3, the DNA is TGTGCCAGCAGCCAGGGGCACTATGGCTACACCTTC.

The V call is TRBV5-4, the J call TRBJ2-5; TRBD1 matches at 7 bases. Germline assignment: CDR1 SGHNT and CDR2 YYREEE (reference sequence). V lost 4 bases, J lost 5 bases, and 8 bases stayed unmatched. The CDR3 is made up of 14 amino acids. The CDR3 loop reads CASSANRQGETQYF. The CDR3 DNA is TGTGCCAGCAGCGCGAACCGACAGGGTGAGACCCAGTACTTC.

The chain links TRBV5-1 to TRBJ2-3; D is perhaps TRBD2 (5 bases). The CDR3 has 16 amino acids. V lost 0 bases and J 6 bases, leaving 17 bases between the germline ends. Germline assignment: CDR1 SGHRS and CDR2 YFSETQ. DNA of the CDR3: TGCGCCAGCAGCTTGGCTGGCGGGCTACCCGCGGATACGCAGTATTTT. This translates into CASSLAGGLPADTQYF.

This chain uses TRBV7-9 with TRBJ2-1; maybe TRBD2 (5 bases). This CDR3 is 14 amino acids long. V lost 0 bases, J lost 8 bases, and 11 bases lay in between. Germline V gene lookup returns CDR1 SEHNR and CDR2 FQNEAQ (reference sequence). Written as DNA, the CDR3 is TGTGCCAGCAGCTTAGCGGGAGTAGGAGATGAGCAGTTCTTC. Its protein is CASSLAGVGDEQFF.

The chain employs TRBV11-2 and TRBJ1-2, with TRBD1 matching 11 bases. The CDR3 is made up of 15 amino acids. In germline, CDR1 is SGHAT, CDR2 FQNNGV. V shed 0 bases and J 7 bases; nucleotides not matched to a gene: 4. The CDR3 reads CASSLEGQGAGGYTF. The CDR3 coding sequence is TGTGCCAGCAGCTTAGAAGGACAGGGGGCCGGTGGCTACACCTTC.

The chain has TRBV11-3 and TRBJ1-1; 7 nucleotides agree with TRBD1. The germline V gene has CDR1 SGHNT and CDR2 YENEEA. The V gene end was trimmed by 3 bases and the J gene end by 8 bases; junction bases not matched to a gene: 3. This CDR3 has 12 residues. The CDR3 DNA sequence: TGTGCCAGCAGCTTCGGACAGGACGAAGCTTTCTTT. Translated, it gives CASSFGQDEAFF.

This sequence joins TRBV27 and TRBJ1-2; 10 bases agree with TRBD1. The CDR3 runs to 14 residues. The J segment lost 2 bases and the V segment lost 6 bases, leaving 3 bases of the junction unmatched. Germline V gene sequence: CDR1 MNHEY, CDR2 SMNVEV (reference sequence). CDR3 loop: CASRWDRGNYGYTF. CDR3 DNA sequence: TGTGCCAGCAGATGGGACAGGGGCAACTATGGCTACACCTTC.

This chain uses TRBV2 with TRBJ2-1; 7 bases agree with TRBD1. The CDR3 has 15 residues. Trimming cost V 1 base and J 4 bases; bases outside gene matches: 4. CDR1 and CDR2 (germline): SNHLY, FYNNEI. This CDR3 reads CASSEGQGGYNEQFF. The CDR3 coding sequence is TGTGCCAGCAGTGAAGGACAGGGCGGGTACAATGAGCAGTTCTTC. Combining the CDR3 with reference TRBV2 and TRBJ2-1 gives the whole variable domain EPEVTQTPSHQVTQMGQEVILRCVPISNHLYFYWYRQILGQKVEFLVSFYNNEISEKSEIFDDQFSVERPDGSNFTLKIRSTKLEDSAMYFCASSEGQGGYNEQFFGPGTRLTVL.

The V call is TRBV5-4, the J call TRBJ1-2; D is possibly TRBD1 (5 bases). The CDR3 loop spans 14 amino acids. V shed 4 bases and J shed 0 bases, with 10 bases lying between them. Germline loops: CDR1 SGHNT, CDR2 YYREEE (reference sequence). CDR3 DNA sequence: TGTGCCAGCAGCCCTCGGGGGACTAACTATGGCTACACCTTC. As protein: CASSPRGTNYGYTF.

This chain joins TRBV9 and TRBJ2-2, with D possibly being TRBD2 (5 bases). This CDR3 is 15 amino acids long. CDR1 is SGDLS and CDR2 is YYNGEE in the germline V gene. V lost 0 bases and J 0 bases, leaving 6 bases between the germline ends. The CDR3 is CASSVGTSNTGELFF. The CDR3 region has the DNA TGTGCCAGCAGCGTAGGGACTTCGAACACCGGGGAGCTGTTTTTT.

The chain joins TRBV5-1 to TRBJ2-6, with 11 nucleotides matching TRBD2. The CDR3 extends over 18 amino acids. The J segment lost 2 bases and the V segment lost 5 bases, leaving 9 bases of the junction unmatched. The germline V gene encodes CDR1 SGHRS and CDR2 YFSETQ. The CDR3 here is CASSSGGGLGPGANVLTF. The DNA of the CDR3 is TGCGCCAGCAGTAGCGGGGGGGGCCTGGGACCTGGGGCCAACGTCCTGACTTTC.

Here the CDR3 reads CASSRIPGQENTGELFF. CDR3 in DNA: TGTGCCAGCAGCCGTATTCCGGGACAGGAAAACACCGGGGAGCTGTTTTTT. The rearrangement links TRBV7-9 to TRBJ2-2, with 8 bases lining up with TRBD1. CDR1 SEHNR and CDR2 FQNEAQ come from the germline V gene (reference sequence). Trimming removed 5 bases from V and 2 bases from J; junction bases left unmatched: 10. The CDR3 length is 17 residues.

The chain joins TRBV5-1 to TRBJ1-2; 7 bases are a match to TRBD1. Germline V gene data show CDR1 as SGHRS and CDR2 as YFSETQ. This CDR3 spans 14 amino acids. The V gene end was trimmed by 4 bases and the J gene end by 1 base; junction bases not matched to a gene: 4. CDR3: CASSPTGYNYGYTF. The CDR3 nucleotides are TGCGCCAGCAGCCCGACAGGGTATAACTATGGCTACACCTTC.

The J gene is TRBJ2-1, the V gene TRBV7-9, with 8 bases fitting TRBD2. The CDR3 spans 16 residues. Germline CDR1 SEHNR, CDR2 FQNEAQ (reference sequence). V gave up 6 bases and J gave up 4 bases; unmatched junction bases: 11. CDR3 region: CASRKSATSGYNEQFF. CDR3 nucleotides: TGTGCCAGCAGGAAAAGCGCCACTAGCGGTTACAATGAGCAGTTCTTC.

This clone was recorded once. The CDR3 protein is CASSSVVLAKNIQYF. For the CDR3, the DNA is TGTGCCAGCAGTTCGGTTGTACTAGCCAAAAACATTCAGTACTTC. The chain couples TRBV6-5 to TRBJ2-4, with D unresolved. This CDR3 is built from 15 residues. Trimming cost V 4 bases and J 0 bases, with 10 bases left between them. Germline-derived CDR1 and CDR2 are MNHEY and SVGAGI.

The chain is built from TRBV5-1 and TRBJ1-3; 7 positions agree with TRBD1. Per the germline V gene, CDR1 is SGHRS and CDR2 is YFSETQ. V trimming: 4 bases; J trimming: 2 bases; junction bases outside the gene matches: 3. This CDR3 has 14 amino acids. The CDR3 reads CASSPGGAGNTIYF. CDR3 sequence (DNA): TGCGCCAGCAGCCCAGGGGGTGCTGGAAACACCATATATTTT.

V gene TRBV29-1 combines with J gene TRBJ2-7, with 9 bases aligning to TRBD2. Per germline, CDR1 SQVTM and CDR2 ANQGSEA. V was clipped by 6 bases and J by 9 bases; unmatched bases: 12. The CDR3 has 13 residues. The CDR3: CSVDMTSGGRQYF. CDR3 nucleotide sequence: TGCAGCGTGGACATGACTAGCGGAGGAAGGCAGTACTTC.

The rearrangement links TRBV4-2 to TRBJ2-3; the D gene is possibly TRBD2 (7 bases). Germline lookup yields CDR1 LGHNA and CDR2 YNFKEQ. Trimming removed 0 bases at V and 6 bases at J, with 13 bases between. The CDR3 is 15 amino acids. CDR3 protein: CASSQDPGGVDTQYF. The CDR3 DNA sequence: TGTGCCAGCAGCCAAGATCCGGGGGGCGTCGATACGCAGTATTTT.

In its sample, this clone was seen a few times. This chain uses TRBV7-3 with TRBJ2-7; 13 positions match TRBD2. Looked up from germline, CDR1 is SGHTA and CDR2 is FQGTGA. V was pared by 3 bases and J by 5 bases, with 7 bases of the junction left unmatched. The CDR3 runs to 16 residues. The chain's CDR3 is CASSFFGLAGADEQYF. For the CDR3, the DNA is TGTGCCAGCAGCTTCTTCGGACTAGCGGGAGCAGACGAGCAGTACTTC.

Points on this clone: The limits of the CDR3 on the DNA are not certain, so only TCRdb's listed CDR3 is given. This chain links TRBV19 with TRBJ2-7; the D call of TRBD1 is as the table states it, not checked on the DNA. The CDR3 adds up to 14 amino acids, both ends counted. The germline gives CDR1 LNHDA, CDR2 SQIVND (reference sequence). CDR3: CASTSGQGPYEQYF.

About this clone itself: At one of its ends the junction is not consistent with the germline gene, which may arise from a read error. V usage is TRBV7-2 and J usage is TRBJ2-5; 7 bases line up with TRBD1. The CDR3 sequence is 14 residues long. Germline CDR1 reads SGHTA; CDR2 reads FQGNSA. Here the CDR3 DNA reads TGTGCCAGCAGTTTAGGACAGGCTTGGGAGACCCAGTACTTC. Protein product: CASSLGQAWETQYF. Together with reference TRBV7-2 and TRBJ2-5, the CDR3 gives the full variable domain: GAGVSQSPSNKVTEKGKDVELRCDPISGHTALYWYRQSLGQGLEFLIYFQGNSAPDKSGLPSDRFSAERTGGSVSTLTIQRTQQEDSAVYLCASSLGQAWETQYFGPGTRLLVL.

V and J are TRBV6-4 and TRBJ2-7; TRBD2 matches at 8 bases. The junction had 8 bases not matched to a gene; V was cut back by 4 bases and J by 6 bases. CDR1 is MRHNA and CDR2 is SNTAGT in the germline V gene. The CDR3 length is 14 residues. For the CDR3, the DNA is TGTGCCAGCAGTGCGGGAGGGCCGGGGTTCGAGCAGTACTTC. Translation gives CASSAGGPGFEQYF.

The rearrangement joins TRBV5-6 to TRBJ2-1; 8 nucleotides agree with TRBD2. Looked up from germline, CDR1 is SGHDT and CDR2 is YYEEEE. The CDR3 consists of 15 residues. V lost 4 bases, J lost 8 bases, and 11 bases stayed unmatched. CDR3 sequence reads: CASSPQREFNDEQFF. The CDR3 bases are TGTGCCAGCAGCCCCCAGCGGGAGTTTAATGATGAGCAGTTCTTC.

The DNA for the CDR3 is TGTGCCAGCAGTGAATGGGCAGGGAAAGACTACGAGCAGTACTTC. Amino acid sequence: CASSEWAGKDYEQYF. The chain employs TRBV25-1 and TRBJ2-7; perhaps TRBD1 as D (5 bases). Germline-derived CDR1 and CDR2 are MGHDK and SYGVNS. This CDR3 has 15 residues. V was trimmed by 1 base and J by 3 bases, leaving 13 bases between them.

J is TRBJ2-1 and V is TRBV5-4; TRBD1 matches at 10 bases. Trimming at V came to 5 bases and at J to 7 bases, leaving 9 bases not matched to a gene. The CDR3 sequence is 15 residues long. Germline V gene data show CDR1 as SGHNT and CDR2 as YYREEE (reference sequence). The CDR3 reads CASRWGQGSENEQFF. In DNA form, the CDR3 reads TGTGCCAGCAGGTGGGGACAGGGGTCCGAAAATGAGCAGTTCTTC.

This clone was seen ten or more times. This chain links TRBV4-1 with TRBJ1-1; D may be TRBD1 (6 bases). CDR3 length equals 17 residues. The V gene lost 0 bases and the J gene lost 4 bases, with 18 bases spanning the gap. CDR1 and CDR2 from the germline V gene are MGHRA and YSYEKL. CDR3 nucleotides: TGCGCCAGCAGCCAAGAAATAATGAAGTTCAGGGGCACTGAAGCTTTCTTT. Its translation is CASSQEIMKFRGTEAFF.

This sequence joins TRBV2 and TRBJ1-5; weak D call: TRBD1 (5 bases). This CDR3 has 14 residues. Germline CDR1 and CDR2: SNHLY and FYNNEI. Deletions cut 3 bases from V and 5 bases from J, with 11 bases between. CDR3 sequence: CASSDNGHYQPQHF. DNA for the CDR3: TGTGCCAGCAGTGATAACGGACACTATCAGCCCCAGCATTTT.